The entry below describes one T cell receptor beta chain. This clone was seen once. Its target antigen remains unknown. The sample holds no much larger clone one base away, and base qualities are not on file. One collaborating source in Seattle enrolled patients during active infection and followed them longitudinally through the course of disease. Collaborating institutions collected whole blood in K2EDTA tubes following their own protocols. Collaborator samples were shipped for TCRbeta analysis as frozen whole blood, isolated PBMCs, or DNA extracted from either sample type. These data belong to a study of blood T cell repertoires in COVID-19 (TCRdb year 2020). Regarding the study in general: Samples from collaborators originated in the United States, Italy and Spain and spanned both the acute and convalescent phases of COVID-19. The prospective study material was composed of cDNA or gDNA derived from T cells, B-cell-depleted T cells, or PBMCs. The dataset comprised deeply sampled blood TCRbeta repertoires from subjects exposed to, actively infected with, or recovered from COVID-19. A freely available public database, intended as a resource for researchers studying the immune response to SARS-CoV-2, is where the repertoires were released. The samples were drawn from two sources: the first 160 participants of the ongoing ImmuneRACE study, and some 1,300 subjects contributed by 6 global collaborators. Nearly every sample came with metadata listing a de-identified subject ID, COVID-19 status, age in years and sex. Where HLA class I and class II types were available, the types were taken from metadata supplied by the sample provider, not from assay-based typing. Broad study findings and their caveats: The amount of clinical and demographic metadata varied by source and participant and was provided uncurated.

V is shortened by 4 bases, J by 0 bases, and the region joining them spans 14 bases. Sequences SGHDT (CDR1) and YYEEEE (CDR2) are obtained from the germline V gene. The CDR3 holds 16 amino acids from the cysteine to the phenylalanine. Just CDR3 DNA is preserved here, 48 bases in frame from base 1. TCRbeta CDR3 regions were amplified from genomic DNA using the immunoSEQ Assay, a bias-controlled multiplex PCR. The authors' analysis ran thus. Within the assay, amplification of reference gene primers was used to estimate how many nucleated cells each sample contained. To quantify the absolute abundance of each unique TCRbeta CDR3 rearrangement, sequence reads were collapsed and filtered. Productive Simpson clonality was computed per sample as the square root of Simpson's diversity index over productive rearrangements. TCRdb retrieved this table from immuneACCESS and kept in-frame rearrangements only. Not all clones are present; in checked studies, unresolved V genes account for under half, and no reason is known for the remainder. The V and J calls and the clone size are those of that table, but D and trimming were determined from the DNA. For this sample the table gives some 220,000 clones, of which approximately 85% were detected only once. The ten largest clones represent more than 2% of the sample.

The chain is assembled from TRBV5-6 and TRBJ2-1; the D gene is possibly TRBD1, with 5 bases matching. The sample was peripheral blood. The sequence was collected from a woman aged 70-85 years with COVID-19, enrolled during active disease. The CDR3 reads CASSRRQIISYNEQFF. The sequenced DNA is TGTGCCAGCAGCCGACGACAGATTATCTCCTACAATGAGCAGTTCTTC.